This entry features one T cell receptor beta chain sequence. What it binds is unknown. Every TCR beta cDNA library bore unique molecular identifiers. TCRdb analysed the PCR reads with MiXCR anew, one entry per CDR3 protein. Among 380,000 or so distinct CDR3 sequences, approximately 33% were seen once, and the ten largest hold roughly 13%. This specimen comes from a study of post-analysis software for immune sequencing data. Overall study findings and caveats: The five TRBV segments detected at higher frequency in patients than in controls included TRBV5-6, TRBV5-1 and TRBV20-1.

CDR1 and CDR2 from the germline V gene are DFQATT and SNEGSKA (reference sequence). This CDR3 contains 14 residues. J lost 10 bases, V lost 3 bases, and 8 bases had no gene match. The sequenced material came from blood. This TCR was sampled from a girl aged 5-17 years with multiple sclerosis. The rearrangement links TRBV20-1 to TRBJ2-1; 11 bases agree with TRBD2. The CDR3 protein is CSARNSGGAGEQFF. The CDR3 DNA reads TGCAGTGCTAGGAATAGCGGGGGGGCAGGAGAGCAGTTCTTC.